Shown below are 6 T cell receptor beta chains from a single sample sequenced in a study of siplizumab effects on memory and regulatory T cells. Assay used: immunoSEQ multiplex PCR; TCRdb lists only in-frame clones, some missing. The repertoire consists of about 110,000 clones, with around 90% occurring once and the leading ten covering 1.3%. Sequencing input: CD4+ T cells sorted from blood. These receptor sequences come from a human donor in good health.

This clone was found a few times. J is TRBJ1-2 and V is TRBV7-9; D might be TRBD1 (6 bases). From germline, CDR1 is SEHNR and CDR2 FQNEAQ (reference sequence). The CDR3 is made up of 14 amino acids. Trimming removed 3 bases from V and 0 bases from J, with 8 bases in between. In DNA form, the CDR3 reads TGTGCCAGCAGCTTGGGACAAGCTAACTATGGCTACACCTTC. It yields the protein CASSLGQANYGYTF.

The rearrangement joins TRBV20-1 to TRBJ2-3; D remains unclear. V lost 3 bases, J lost 2 bases, and 3 bases lay in between. Germline V CDR1 and CDR2: DFQATT, SNEGSKA (reference sequence). The CDR3 is 11 residues long. CDR3 nucleotide sequence: TGCAGTGCTAGCAACACAGATACGCAGTATTTT. Translated: CSASNTDTQYF.

This chain joins TRBV4-1 and TRBJ2-5, with 8 bases identical to TRBD1. This CDR3 spans 15 amino acids. The germline V gene encodes CDR1 MGHRA and CDR2 YSYEKL. V lost 0 bases to trimming and J lost 5 bases; unmatched junction nucleotides: 5. CDR3 DNA sequence: TGCGCCAGCAGCCAAGACAGGGGGCTTATGGAGACCCAGTACTTC. Translation: CASSQDRGLMETQYF.

The CDR3 region has the DNA TGTGCCAGCAGCTTCGAGGGGAGGGGCTTCCACGAGCAGTACTTC. Translation: CASSFEGRGFHEQYF. The gene calls are TRBV7-9 and TRBJ2-7, with 7 bases lining up with TRBD2. V lost 3 bases to trimming and J lost 5 bases; unmatched junction nucleotides: 10. The CDR3 extends over 15 amino acids. The germline CDR1 and CDR2 sequences are SEHNR and FQNEAQ (reference sequence).

The CDR3 DNA sequence: TGTGCCAGCAGCCCACGGACTAGCGGGGCTGACAATGAGCAGTTCTTC. This gives the protein CASSPRTSGADNEQFF. J is TRBJ2-1 and V is TRBV7-3; 12 bases agree with TRBD2. Per germline, CDR1 SGHTA and CDR2 FQGTGA. The CDR3 is 16 amino acids. J gave up 5 bases and V 5 bases, and 7 bases lay outside the gene matches.

The V and J genes are TRBV18 and TRBJ1-5; 8 bases are shared with TRBD1. This CDR3 is 17 amino acids long. V lost 0 bases to trimming and J lost 7 bases; unmatched junction nucleotides: 11. In germline, CDR1 is KGHSH, CDR2 LQKENI. DNA for the CDR3: TGTGCCAGCTCACCACCGTTGTCCGGGACAGGAAAACAGCCCCAGCATTTT. Its protein product is CASSPPLSGTGKQPQHF.